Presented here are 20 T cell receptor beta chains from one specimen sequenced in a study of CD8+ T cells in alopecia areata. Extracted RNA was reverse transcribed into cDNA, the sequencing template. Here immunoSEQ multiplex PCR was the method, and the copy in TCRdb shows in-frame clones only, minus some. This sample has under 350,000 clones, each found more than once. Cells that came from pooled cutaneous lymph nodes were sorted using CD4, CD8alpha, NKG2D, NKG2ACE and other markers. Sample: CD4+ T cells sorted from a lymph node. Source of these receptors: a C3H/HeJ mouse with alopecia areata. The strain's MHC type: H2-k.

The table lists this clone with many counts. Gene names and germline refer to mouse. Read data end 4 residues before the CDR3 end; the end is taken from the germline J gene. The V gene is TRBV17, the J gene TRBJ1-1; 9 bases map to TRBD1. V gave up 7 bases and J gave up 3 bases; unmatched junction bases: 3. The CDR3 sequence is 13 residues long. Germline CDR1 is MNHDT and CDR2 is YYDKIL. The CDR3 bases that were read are TGTGCTAGCAAGGACAGGGGCGACACA. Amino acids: CASKDRGDT. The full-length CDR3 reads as CASKDRGDTEVFF.

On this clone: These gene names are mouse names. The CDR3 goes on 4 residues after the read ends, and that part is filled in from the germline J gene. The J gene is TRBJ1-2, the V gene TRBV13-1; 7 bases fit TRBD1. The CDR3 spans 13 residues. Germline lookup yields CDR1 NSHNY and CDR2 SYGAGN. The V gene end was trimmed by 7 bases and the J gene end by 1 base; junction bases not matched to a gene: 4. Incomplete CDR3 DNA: TGTGCCAGCTCGGGACAGAAAAACTCC. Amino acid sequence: CASSGQKNS. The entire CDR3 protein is CASSGQKNSDYTF.

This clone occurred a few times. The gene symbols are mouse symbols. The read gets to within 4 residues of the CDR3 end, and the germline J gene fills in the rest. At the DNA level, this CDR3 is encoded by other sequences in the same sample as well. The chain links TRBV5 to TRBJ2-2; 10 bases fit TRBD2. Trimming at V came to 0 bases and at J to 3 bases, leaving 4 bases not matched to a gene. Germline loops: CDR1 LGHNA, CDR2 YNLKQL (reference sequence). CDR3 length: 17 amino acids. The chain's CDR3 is CASSQDGWGGDTGQLYF. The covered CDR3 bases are TGTGCCAGCAGCCAAGACGGCTGGGGGGGCGACACCGGG.

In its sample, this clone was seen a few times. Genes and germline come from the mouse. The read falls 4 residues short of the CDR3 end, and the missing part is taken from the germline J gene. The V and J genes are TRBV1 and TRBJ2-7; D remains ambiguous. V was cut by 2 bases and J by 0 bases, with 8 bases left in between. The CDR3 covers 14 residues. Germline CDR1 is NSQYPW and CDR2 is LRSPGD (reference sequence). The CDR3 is CTCSASLSSYEQYF. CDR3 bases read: TGCACCTGCAGTGCATCACTTAGCTCCTAT.

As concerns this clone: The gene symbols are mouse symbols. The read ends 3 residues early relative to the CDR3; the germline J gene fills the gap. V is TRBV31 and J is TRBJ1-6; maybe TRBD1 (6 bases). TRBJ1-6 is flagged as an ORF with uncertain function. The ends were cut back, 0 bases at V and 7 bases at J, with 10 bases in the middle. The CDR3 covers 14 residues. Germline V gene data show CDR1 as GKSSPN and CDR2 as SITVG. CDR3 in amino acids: CAWSLAQGNSPLYF. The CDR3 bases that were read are TGTGCCTGGAGTCTAGCCCAGGGGAATTCGCCC.

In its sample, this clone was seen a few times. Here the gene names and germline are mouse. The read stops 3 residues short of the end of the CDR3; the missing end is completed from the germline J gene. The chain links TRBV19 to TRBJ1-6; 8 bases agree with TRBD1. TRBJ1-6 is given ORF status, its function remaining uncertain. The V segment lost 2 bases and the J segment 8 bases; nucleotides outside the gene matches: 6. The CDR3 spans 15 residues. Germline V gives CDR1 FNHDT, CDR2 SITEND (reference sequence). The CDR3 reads CASSIPDRGDSPLYF. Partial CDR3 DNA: TGTGCCAGCAGTATCCCTGACAGGGGTGATTCGCCC.

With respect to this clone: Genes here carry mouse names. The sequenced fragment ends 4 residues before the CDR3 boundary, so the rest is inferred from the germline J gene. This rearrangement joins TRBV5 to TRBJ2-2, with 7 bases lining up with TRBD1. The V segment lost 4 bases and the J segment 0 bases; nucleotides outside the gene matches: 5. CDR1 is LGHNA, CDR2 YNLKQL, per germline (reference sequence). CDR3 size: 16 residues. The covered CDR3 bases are TGTGCCAGCAGCCCCCGGGACAGAGCAAACACCGGG. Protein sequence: CASSPRDRANTG. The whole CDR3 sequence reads CASSPRDRANTGQLYF.

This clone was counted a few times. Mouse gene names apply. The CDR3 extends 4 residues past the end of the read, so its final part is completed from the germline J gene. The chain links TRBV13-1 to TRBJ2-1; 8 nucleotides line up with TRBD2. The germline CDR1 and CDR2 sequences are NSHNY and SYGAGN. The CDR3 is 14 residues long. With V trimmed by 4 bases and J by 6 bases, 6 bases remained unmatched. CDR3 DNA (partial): TGTGCCAGCAGTCCCGGCGGGGGGGCTGCT. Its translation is CASSPGGGAA. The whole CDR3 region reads CASSPGGGAAEQFF.

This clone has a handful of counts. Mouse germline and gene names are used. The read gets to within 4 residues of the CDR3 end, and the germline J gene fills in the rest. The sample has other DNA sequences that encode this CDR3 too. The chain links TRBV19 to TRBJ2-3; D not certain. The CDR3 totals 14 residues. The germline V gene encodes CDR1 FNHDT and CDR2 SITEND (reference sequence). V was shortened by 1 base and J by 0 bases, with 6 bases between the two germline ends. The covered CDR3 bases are TGTGCCAGCAGTATACAGCCTAGTGCAGAA. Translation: CASSIQPSAE. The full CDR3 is CASSIQPSAETLYF.

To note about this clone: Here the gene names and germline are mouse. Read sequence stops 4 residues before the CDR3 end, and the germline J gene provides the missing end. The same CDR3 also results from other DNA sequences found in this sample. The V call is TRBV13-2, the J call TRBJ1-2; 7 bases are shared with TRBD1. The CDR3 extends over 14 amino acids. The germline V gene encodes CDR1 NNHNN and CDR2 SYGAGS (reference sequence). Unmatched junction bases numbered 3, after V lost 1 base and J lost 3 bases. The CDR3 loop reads CASGDPGGDSDYTF. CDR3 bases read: TGTGCCAGCGGTGATCCAGGGGGAGACTCC.

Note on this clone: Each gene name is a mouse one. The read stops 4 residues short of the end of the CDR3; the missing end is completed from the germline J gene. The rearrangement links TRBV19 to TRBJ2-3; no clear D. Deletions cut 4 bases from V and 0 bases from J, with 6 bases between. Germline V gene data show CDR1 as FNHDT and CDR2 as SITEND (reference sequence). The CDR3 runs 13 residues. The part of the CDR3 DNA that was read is TGTGCCAGCAGTCAGGATAGTGCAGAA. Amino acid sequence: CASSQDSAE. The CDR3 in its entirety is CASSQDSAETLYF.

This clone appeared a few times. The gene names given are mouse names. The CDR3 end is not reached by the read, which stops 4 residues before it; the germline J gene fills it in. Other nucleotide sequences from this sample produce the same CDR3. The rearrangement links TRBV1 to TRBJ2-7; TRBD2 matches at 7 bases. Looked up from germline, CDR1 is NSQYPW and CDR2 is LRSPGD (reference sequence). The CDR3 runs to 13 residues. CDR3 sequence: CTCSAETGYEQYF. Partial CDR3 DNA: TGCACCTGCAGTGCAGAGACTGGGTAT.

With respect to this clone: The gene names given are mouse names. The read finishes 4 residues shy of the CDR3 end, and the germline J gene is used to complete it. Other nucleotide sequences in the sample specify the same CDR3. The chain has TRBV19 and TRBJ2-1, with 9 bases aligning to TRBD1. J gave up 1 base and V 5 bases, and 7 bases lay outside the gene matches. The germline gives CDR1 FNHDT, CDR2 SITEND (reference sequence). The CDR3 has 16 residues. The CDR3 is CASSIPGTGNYAEQFF. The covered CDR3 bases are TGTGCCAGCAGCATTCCCGGGACAGGGAACTATGCT.

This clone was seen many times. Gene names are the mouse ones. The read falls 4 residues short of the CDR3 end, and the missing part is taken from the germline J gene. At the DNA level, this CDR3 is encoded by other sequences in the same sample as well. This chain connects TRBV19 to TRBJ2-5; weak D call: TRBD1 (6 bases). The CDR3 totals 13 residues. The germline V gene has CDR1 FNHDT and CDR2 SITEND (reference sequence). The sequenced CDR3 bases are TGTGCCAGCAGTATACGCAGGGGAGAC. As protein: CASSIRRGD. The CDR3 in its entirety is CASSIRRGDTQYF.

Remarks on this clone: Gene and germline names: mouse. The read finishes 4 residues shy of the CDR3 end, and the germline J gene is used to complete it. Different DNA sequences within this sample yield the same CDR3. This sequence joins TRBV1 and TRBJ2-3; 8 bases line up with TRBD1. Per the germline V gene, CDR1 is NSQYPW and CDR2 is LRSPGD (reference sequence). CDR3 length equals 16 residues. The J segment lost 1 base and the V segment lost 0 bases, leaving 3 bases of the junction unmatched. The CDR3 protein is CTCSADTGGGAETLYF. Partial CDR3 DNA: TGCACCTGCAGTGCAGATACAGGGGGAGGTGCAGAA.

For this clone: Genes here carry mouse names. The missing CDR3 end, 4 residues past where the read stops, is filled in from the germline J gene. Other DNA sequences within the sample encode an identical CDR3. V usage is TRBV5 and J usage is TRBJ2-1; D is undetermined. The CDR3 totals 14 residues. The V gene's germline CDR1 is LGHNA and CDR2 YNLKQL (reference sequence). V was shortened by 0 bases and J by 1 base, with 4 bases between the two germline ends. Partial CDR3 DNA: TGTGCCAGCAGCCAAGAGCAGAACTATGCT. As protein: CASSQEQNYA. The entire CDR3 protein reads CASSQEQNYAEQFF.

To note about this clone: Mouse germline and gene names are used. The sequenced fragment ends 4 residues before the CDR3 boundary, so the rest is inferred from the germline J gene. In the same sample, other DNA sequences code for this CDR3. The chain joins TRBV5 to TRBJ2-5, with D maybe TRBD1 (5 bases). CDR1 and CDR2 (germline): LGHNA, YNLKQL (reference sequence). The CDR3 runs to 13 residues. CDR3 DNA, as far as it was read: TGTGCCAGCAGCCCTCAGGGAGGAGAC. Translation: CASSPQGGD. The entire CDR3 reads CASSPQGGDTQYF.

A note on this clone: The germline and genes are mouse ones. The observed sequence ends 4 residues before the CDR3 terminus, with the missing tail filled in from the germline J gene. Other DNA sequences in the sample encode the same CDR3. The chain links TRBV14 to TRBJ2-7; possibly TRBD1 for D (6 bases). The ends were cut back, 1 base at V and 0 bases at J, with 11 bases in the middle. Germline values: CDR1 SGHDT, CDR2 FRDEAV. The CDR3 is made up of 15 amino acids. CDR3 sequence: CASSFLRDNSYEQYF. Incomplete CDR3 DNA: TGTGCCAGCAGTTTCCTCCGGGACAACTCCTAT.

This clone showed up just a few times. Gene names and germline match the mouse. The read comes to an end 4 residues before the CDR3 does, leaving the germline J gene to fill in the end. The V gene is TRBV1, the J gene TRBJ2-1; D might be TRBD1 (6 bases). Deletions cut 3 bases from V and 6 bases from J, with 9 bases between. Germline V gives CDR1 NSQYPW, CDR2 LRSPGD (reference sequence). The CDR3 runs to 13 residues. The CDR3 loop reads CTCSAQGIAEQFF. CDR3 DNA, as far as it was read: TGCACCTGCAGTGCGCAGGGGATTGCT.

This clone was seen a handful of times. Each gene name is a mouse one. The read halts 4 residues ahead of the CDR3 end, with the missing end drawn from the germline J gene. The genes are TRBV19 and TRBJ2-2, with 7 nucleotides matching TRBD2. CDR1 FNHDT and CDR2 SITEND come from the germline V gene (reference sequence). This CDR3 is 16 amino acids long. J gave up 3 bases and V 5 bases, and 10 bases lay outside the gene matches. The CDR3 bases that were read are TGTGCCAGCAGAACCCCTGGGGGTCGCCACACCGGG. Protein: CASRTPGGRHTG. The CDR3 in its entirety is CASRTPGGRHTGQLYF.